Below, 19 T cell receptor beta chains from the same sample are listed, as sequenced in a study of blood T cell repertoires in COVID-19. TCRdb's copy holds only in-frame clones and misses some; the assay was immunoSEQ multiplex PCR. The sample contains 53,000 or so clones, roughly nine tenths of which appear only once. The sample taken for sequencing was peripheral blood. Receptors originate from a human donor in a cohort sampled during active COVID-19.

The table lists this clone with a few counts. The chain uses TRBV2 and TRBJ1-5; 8 nucleotides align to TRBD1. Germline CDR1 reads SNHLY; CDR2 reads FYNNEI. The CDR3 sequence is 14 residues long. With V trimmed by 5 bases and J by 5 bases, 5 bases remained unmatched. The CDR3 region has the DNA TGTGCCAGCAGTTTTATGACAGGGGATCAGCCCCAGCATTTT. Protein: CASSFMTGDQPQHF.

The chain combines TRBV11-2 with TRBJ2-5; D might be TRBD1 (5 bases). The V end lost 2 bases, the J end lost 5 bases, and 18 bases lay between the germline ends. The CDR3 is made up of 16 amino acids. The V gene's germline CDR1 is SGHAT and CDR2 FQNNGV. The CDR3 DNA reads TGTGCCAGCAGCTTATTTTTAAGGGGATTTTTTGAGACCCAGTACTTC. This sequence encodes CASSLFLRGFFETQYF. Drawing the rest from reference TRBV11-2 and TRBJ2-5, the complete variable domain is EAGVAQSPRYKIIEKRQSVAFWCNPISGHATLYWYQQILGQGPKLLIQFQNNGVVDDSQLPKDRFSAERLKGVDSTLKIQPAKLEDSAVYLCASSLFLRGFFETQYFGPGTRLLVL.

This chain joins TRBV6-5 and TRBJ1-5, with 8 bases that match TRBD1. The CDR3 is 14 amino acids. Trimming cost V 6 bases and J 2 bases; bases outside gene matches: 3. Germline values: CDR1 MNHEY, CDR2 SVGAGI. The CDR3 DNA reads as TGTGCCAGCAGAGACAGGGGCGGCAATCAGCCCCAGCATTTT. Its translation is CASRDRGGNQPQHF.

V and J are TRBV24-1 and TRBJ2-2; a weak D match, TRBD1 (5 bases). The germline V gene encodes CDR1 KGHDR and CDR2 SFDVKD. The CDR3 consists of 15 residues. V lost 5 bases and J 0 bases, leaving 9 bases between the germline ends. The CDR3 loop reads CATSALDTNTGELFF. CDR3 DNA sequence: TGTGCCACCAGTGCCTTGGACACGAACACCGGGGAGCTGTTTTTT.

The chain combines TRBV7-2 with TRBJ2-1; TRBD1 aligns across 9 bases. The germline V gene has CDR1 SGHTA and CDR2 FQGNSA. CDR3 length: 14 amino acids. V lost 5 bases, J lost 13 bases, and 12 bases stayed unmatched. DNA of the CDR3: TGTGCCAGCAGCACCCGACAGGACAGGGGACAACAGTTCTTC. This sequence encodes CASSTRQDRGQQFF.

The CDR3 bases are TGTGCCAGCAGCTTAGTCAGCGGTTCCTACAATGAGCAGTTCTTC. This sequence encodes CASSLVSGSYNEQFF. The chain uses TRBV7-2 and TRBJ2-1; a weak D match, TRBD2 (5 bases). Germline-derived CDR1 and CDR2 are SGHTA and FQGNSA. The ends were cut back, 1 base at V and 1 base at J, with 8 bases in the middle. The CDR3 totals 15 residues.

The chain joins TRBV30 to TRBJ1-6; D is undetermined. The germline V gene encodes CDR1 GTSNPN and CDR2 SVGIG (reference sequence). The CDR3 runs to 12 residues. V gave up 0 bases and J gave up 8 bases, with 5 bases separating them. The CDR3 region is CAWSVLHSPLHF. CDR3 in DNA: TGTGCCTGGAGTGTACTCCATTCACCCCTCCACTTT.

The chain has TRBV5-1 and TRBJ1-3, with D possibly being TRBD1 (5 bases). Trimming left V 1 base short and J 4 bases short, with 12 bases between. The germline V gene encodes CDR1 SGHRS and CDR2 YFSETQ. The length of the CDR3 is 15 residues. The DNA of the CDR3 is TGCGCCAGCAGCTTGCAAGGACACTCCGGAAACACCATATATTTT. Its protein is CASSLQGHSGNTIYF.

This clone showed up just a few times. The V and J genes are TRBV29-1 and TRBJ2-5, with D possibly TRBD1 on 5 matching bases. V lost 3 bases and J lost 5, with 13 bases in between. Germline CDR1 reads SQVTM; CDR2 reads ANQGSEA. There are 13 residues in the CDR3. In DNA, the CDR3 is TGCAGCGTTGAGGGCAGGGCGCGGGAGACCCAGTACTTC. Translating gives CSVEGRARETQYF.

V usage is TRBV7-9 and J usage is TRBJ2-7, with D maybe TRBD2 (7 bases). V was cut by 0 bases and J by 7 bases, with 16 bases left in between. This CDR3 is 15 amino acids long. The germline V gene has CDR1 SEHNR and CDR2 FQNEAQ (reference sequence). CDR3 in DNA: TGTGCCAGCAGCTTAGCTTTCGCAGGGGAGGGGGAGCAGTACGTC. This encodes CASSLAFAGEGEQYV.

This chain joins TRBV19 and TRBJ1-4; 9 nucleotides line up with TRBD1. From germline, CDR1 is LNHDA and CDR2 SQIVND (reference sequence). CDR3 length: 13 amino acids. Trimming at V came to 7 bases and at J to 7 bases, leaving 4 bases not matched to a gene. Here the CDR3 reads CASKGQGGEKLFF. Here the CDR3 DNA reads TGTGCCAGTAAGGGACAGGGAGGTGAAAAACTGTTTTTT.

The rearrangement joins TRBV11-3 to TRBJ2-1; no firm D call. Germline lookup yields CDR1 SGHNT and CDR2 YENEEA. The CDR3 totals 14 residues. Trimming pared 4 bases from V and 8 bases from J, leaving 15 bases between. CDR3 sequence reads: CASSSTNYPHEQFF. The CDR3 region has the DNA TGTGCCAGCAGCTCCACGAACTATCCCCATGAGCAGTTCTTC.

The chain recombines TRBV6-2 or TRBV6-3 with TRBJ2-1, with D possibly being TRBD1 (6 bases). With 4 bases removed from V and 4 bases from J, the gap between germline ends came to 17 bases. This CDR3 region has 16 residues. The V gene's germline CDR1 is MNHEY and CDR2 SVGEGT. The CDR3 region is CASSFYAQGPYNEQFF. The CDR3 DNA is TGTGCCAGCAGTTTCTATGCGCAGGGGCCTTACAATGAGCAGTTCTTC.

This sequence joins TRBV19 and TRBJ2-2; D not certain. CDR3 length: 16 amino acids. Germline V gives CDR1 LNHDA, CDR2 SQIVND (reference sequence). The V gene lost 7 bases and the J gene lost 5 bases, with 20 bases spanning the gap. The CDR3 DNA reads as TGTGCCAGTACCTCAAATCTCGACCTCAGGACCGGGGAGCTGTTTTTT. This translates into CASTSNLDLRTGELFF. The whole variable domain, remainder taken from reference TRBV19 and TRBJ2-2, is DGGITQSPKYLFRKEGQNVTLSCEQNLNHDAMYWYRQDPGQGLRLIYYSQIVNDFQKGDIAEGYSVSREKKESFPLTVTSAQKNPTAFYLCASTSNLDLRTGELFFGEGSRLTVL.

V gene TRBV7-2 combines with J gene TRBJ2-4; D remains unclear. The germline gives CDR1 SGHTA, CDR2 FQGNSA. This CDR3 region has 15 residues. V was cut by 1 base and J by 6 bases, with 13 bases left in between. The CDR3 DNA is TGTGCCAGCAGCTTAGGGGCCCCGTCCCTAAACATTCAGTACTTC. Translating gives CASSLGAPSLNIQYF.

V and J are TRBV4-1 and TRBJ2-2; possibly TRBD2 for D (5 bases). Trimming pared 8 bases from V and 6 bases from J, leaving 13 bases between. CDR1 is MGHRA and CDR2 is YSYEKL in the germline V gene. CDR3 length: 13 amino acids. CDR3 protein: CASGLWGAGELFF. In DNA, the CDR3 is TGCGCCAGCGGGCTCTGGGGAGCCGGGGAGCTGTTTTTT.

The gene calls are TRBV4-3 and TRBJ1-2; 8 nucleotides agree with TRBD1. The length of the CDR3 is 16 residues. V was clipped by 0 bases and J by 4 bases; unmatched bases: 7. Germline CDR1 is LGHNA and CDR2 is YSLEER. CDR3 nucleotides: TGCGCCAGCAGCCAAGATAGGGGACAGGATTTCTATGGCTACACCTTC. Protein: CASSQDRGQDFYGYTF.

V usage is TRBV24-1 and J usage is TRBJ2-3, with 9 bases that match TRBD2. With V trimmed by 12 bases and J by 2 bases, 2 bases remained unmatched. The CDR3 has 12 residues. The germline gives CDR1 KGHDR, CDR2 SFDVKD. CDR3 amino acids: CAAGGDTDTQYF. CDR3 nucleotides: TGTGCCGCGGGGGGGGACACAGATACGCAGTATTTT.

This clone showed up just once. The chain is built from TRBV7-2 and TRBJ1-1, with D hard to call. Germline V CDR1 and CDR2: SGHTA, FQGNSA. V lost 0 bases, J lost 7 bases, and 6 bases lay in between. This CDR3 contains 12 residues. CDR3 DNA: TGTGCCAGCAGCTTAGCGGCGGGTGAAGCTTTCTTT. Its protein is CASSLAAGEAFF.